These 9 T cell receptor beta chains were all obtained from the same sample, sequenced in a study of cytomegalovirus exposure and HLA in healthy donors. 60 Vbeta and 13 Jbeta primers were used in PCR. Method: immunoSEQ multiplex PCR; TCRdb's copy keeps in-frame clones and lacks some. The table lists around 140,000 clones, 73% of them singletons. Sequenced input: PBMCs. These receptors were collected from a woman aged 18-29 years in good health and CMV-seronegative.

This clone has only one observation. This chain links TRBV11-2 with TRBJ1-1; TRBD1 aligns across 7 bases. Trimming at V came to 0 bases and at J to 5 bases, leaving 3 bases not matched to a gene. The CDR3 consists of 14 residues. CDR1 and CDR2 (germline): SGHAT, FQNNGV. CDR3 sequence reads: CASSLDMTGTEAFF. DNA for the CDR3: TGTGCCAGCAGCTTAGATATGACAGGGACTGAAGCTTTCTTT.

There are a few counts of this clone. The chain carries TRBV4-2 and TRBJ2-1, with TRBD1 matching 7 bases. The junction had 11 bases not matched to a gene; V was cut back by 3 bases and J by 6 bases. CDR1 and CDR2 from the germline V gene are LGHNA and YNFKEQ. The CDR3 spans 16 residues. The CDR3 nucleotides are TGTGCCAGCAGCCAGCCCAGACAGGGATCGGGCAATGAGCAGTTCTTC. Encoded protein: CASSQPRQGSGNEQFF.

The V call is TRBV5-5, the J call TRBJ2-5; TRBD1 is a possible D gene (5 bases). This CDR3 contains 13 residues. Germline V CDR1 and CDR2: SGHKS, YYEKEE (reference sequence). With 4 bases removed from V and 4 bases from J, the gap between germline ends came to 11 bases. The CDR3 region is CASSPPDRETQYF. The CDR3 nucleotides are TGTGCCAGCAGCCCCCCCGACAGAGAGACCCAGTACTTC.

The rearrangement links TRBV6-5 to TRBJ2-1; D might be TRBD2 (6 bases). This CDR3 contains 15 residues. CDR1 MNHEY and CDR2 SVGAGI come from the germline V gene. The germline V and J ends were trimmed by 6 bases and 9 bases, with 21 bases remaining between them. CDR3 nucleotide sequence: TGTGCCAGCAGCTCCCCTTCTGGCGGGATAACTGAGCAGTTCTTC. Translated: CASSSPSGGITEQFF.

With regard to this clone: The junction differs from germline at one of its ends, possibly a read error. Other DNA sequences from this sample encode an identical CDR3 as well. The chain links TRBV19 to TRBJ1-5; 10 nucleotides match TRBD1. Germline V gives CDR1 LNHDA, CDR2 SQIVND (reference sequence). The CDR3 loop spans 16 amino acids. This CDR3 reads CASSITGQGPDQPQHF. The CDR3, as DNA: TGCGCCAGTAGTATCACGGGACAGGGGCCAGATCAGCCCCAGCATTTT.

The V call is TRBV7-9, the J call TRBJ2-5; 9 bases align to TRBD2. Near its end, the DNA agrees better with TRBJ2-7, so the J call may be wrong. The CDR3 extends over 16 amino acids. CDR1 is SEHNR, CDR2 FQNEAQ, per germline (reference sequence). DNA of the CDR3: TGTGCCAGCAGCTTGGTCAGCGGGGGGCGTTCCTACGAGCAGTACTTC. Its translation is CASSLVSGGRSYEQYF.

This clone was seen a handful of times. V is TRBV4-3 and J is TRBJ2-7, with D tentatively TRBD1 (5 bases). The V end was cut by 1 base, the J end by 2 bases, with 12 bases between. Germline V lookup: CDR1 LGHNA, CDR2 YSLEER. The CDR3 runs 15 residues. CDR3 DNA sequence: TGCGCCAGCAGCCAAGGCGAGACAGAGGCCTACGAGCAGTACTTC. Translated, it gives CASSQGETEAYEQYF.

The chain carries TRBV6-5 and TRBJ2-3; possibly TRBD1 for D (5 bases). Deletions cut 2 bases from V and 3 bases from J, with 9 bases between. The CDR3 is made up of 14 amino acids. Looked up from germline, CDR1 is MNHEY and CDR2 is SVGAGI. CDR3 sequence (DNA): TGTGCCAGCAGTTACCAGGGAACGACAGATACGCAGTATTTT. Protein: CASSYQGTTDTQYF.

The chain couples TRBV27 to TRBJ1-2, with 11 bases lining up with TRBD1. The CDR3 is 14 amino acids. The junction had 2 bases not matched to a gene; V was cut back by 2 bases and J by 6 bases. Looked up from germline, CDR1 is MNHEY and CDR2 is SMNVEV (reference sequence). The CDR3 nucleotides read TGTGCCAGCAGTTTACGGACAGGGGGCGATGGCTACACCTTC. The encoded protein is CASSLRTGGDGYTF.